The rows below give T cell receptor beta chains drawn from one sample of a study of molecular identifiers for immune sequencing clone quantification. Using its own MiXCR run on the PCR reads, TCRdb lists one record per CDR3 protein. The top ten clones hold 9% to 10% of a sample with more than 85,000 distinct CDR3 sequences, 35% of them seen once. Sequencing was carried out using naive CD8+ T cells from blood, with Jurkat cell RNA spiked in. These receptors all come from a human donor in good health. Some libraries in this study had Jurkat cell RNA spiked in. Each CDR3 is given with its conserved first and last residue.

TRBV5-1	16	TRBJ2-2	CASSLGDRRNTGELFF
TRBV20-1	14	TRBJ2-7	CSASRDYQSYEQYF
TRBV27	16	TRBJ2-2	CASSLILAGYTGELFF
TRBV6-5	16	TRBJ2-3	CASSSEASGSADTQYF
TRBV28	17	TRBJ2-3	CASSLQGLAGGTDTQYF
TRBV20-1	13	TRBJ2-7	CSASPDSEYEQYF
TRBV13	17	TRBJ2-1	CASSSPTLAGANNEQFF
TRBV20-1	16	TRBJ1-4	CSAQLIPGQGDEKLFF
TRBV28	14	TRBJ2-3	CASQREGSTDTQYF
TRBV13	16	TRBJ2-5	CASSSRATRGGEAQYF
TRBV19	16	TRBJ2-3	CATLPEQGRGGDTQYF
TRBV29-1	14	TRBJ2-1	CSVHRQEVYNEQFF
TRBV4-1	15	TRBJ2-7	CASSQEWRGSYEQYF
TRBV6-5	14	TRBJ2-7	CASSYSRASYEQYF
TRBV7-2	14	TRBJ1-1	CASRSLSGYTEAIF
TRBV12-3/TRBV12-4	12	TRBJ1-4	CASSLALDPLFF
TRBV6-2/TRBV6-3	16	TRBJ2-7	CASSYSRSSGAYEQYF
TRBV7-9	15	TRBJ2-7	CASSNAPTSAHEQCF
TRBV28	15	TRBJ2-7	CASSLFEGVSYEQYF
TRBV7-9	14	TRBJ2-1	CASSPTGVYNEQFF
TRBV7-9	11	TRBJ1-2	CASSSDYGYTF
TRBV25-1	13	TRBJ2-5	CASSDTNQETQYF
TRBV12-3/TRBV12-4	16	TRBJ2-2	CASNLQTSWNTGELFF
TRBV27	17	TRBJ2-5	CASSLRYQSGALGLQYF
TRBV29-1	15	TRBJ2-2	CSVETGGRNTGELFF
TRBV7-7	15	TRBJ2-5	CASSSSARSLETQYF
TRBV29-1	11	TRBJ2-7	CSVADLFEQYF
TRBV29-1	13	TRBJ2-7	CSARGGTDYEQYF
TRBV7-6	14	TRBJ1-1	CASSLVNQYPEAFF
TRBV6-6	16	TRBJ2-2	CATSPQTPFRTGELYF
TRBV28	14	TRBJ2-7	CASTRPGRAYEQYF
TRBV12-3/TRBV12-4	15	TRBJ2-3	CVSSTAPYGGDTQYF
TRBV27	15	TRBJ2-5	CASSWGIGLQETQYF
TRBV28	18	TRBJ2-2	CASSIPGVRAMNTGELFF
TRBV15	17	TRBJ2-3	CATSRDRERRFTDTQYF
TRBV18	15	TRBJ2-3	CASSLLGLSTDTQYF
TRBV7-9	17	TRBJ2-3	CASSLAVRGTVTDTQYF
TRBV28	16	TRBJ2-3	CASSSPSGGRTDTQCF
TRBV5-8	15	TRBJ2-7	CASSYRQGLRYEQYF
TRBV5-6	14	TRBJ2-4	CASSLVRLGNIQYF
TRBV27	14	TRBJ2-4	CASSLSPDQIIQYF